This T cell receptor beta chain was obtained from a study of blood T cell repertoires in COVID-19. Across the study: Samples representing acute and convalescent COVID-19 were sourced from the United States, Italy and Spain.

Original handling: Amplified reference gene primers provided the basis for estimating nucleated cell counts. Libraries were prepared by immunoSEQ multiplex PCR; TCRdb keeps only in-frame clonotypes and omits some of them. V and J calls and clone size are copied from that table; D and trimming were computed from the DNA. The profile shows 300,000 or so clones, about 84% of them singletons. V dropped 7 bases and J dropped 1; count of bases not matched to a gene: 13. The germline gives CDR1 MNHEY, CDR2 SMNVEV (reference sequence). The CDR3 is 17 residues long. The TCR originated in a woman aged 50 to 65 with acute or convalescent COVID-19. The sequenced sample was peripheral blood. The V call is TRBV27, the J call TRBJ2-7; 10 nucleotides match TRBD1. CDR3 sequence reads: CASTSKERGQGSYEQYF. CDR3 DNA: TGTGCCAGCACCTCCAAGGAGAGGGGACAGGGGTCCTACGAGCAGTACTTC.